Sequencing of this TCR beta chain was carried out in a study of blood T cell repertoires in COVID-19. Turning to the study itself: Sources were T cells, B-cell-depleted T cells, or PBMCs; the material itself was cDNA or gDNA.

As processed by the authors: Cell counts per sample came from amplifying reference gene primers. The table came from immunoSEQ multiplex PCR; TCRdb's copy has only in-frame clones and leaves some out. Clone size and the V and J calls come from that table; the DNA yielded D and trimming. The sample has approximately 97,000 clones; roughly nine tenths are singletons. This clone was recorded a few times. The clonotype was recovered from a woman aged 50 to 60 with COVID-19, enrolled during active disease. The material sequenced was peripheral blood.

In DNA, the CDR3 is TGCGCCAGCACCACTAGGGGGCGCAGCAATCAGCCCCAGCATTTT. Amino acids: CASTTRGRSNQPQHF. The V gene is TRBV10-1, the J gene TRBJ1-5; the match to TRBD1 covers 7 bases. Germline-derived CDR1 and CDR2 are WNHNN and SYGVQD (reference sequence). V shed 7 bases and J 1 base; nucleotides not matched to a gene: 7. The CDR3 totals 15 residues.